A single sample is the source of the 31 T cell receptor beta chains below, sequenced in a study of T cells after yellow fever vaccination. TCRdb called the 5' RACE reads again in MiXCR, with one record for every CDR3 protein. The data hold about 340,000 distinct CDR3 sequences, with 12% observed a single time. The sample was CD4+ T cells sorted from PBMCs, taken 15 days after the yellow fever booster vaccination. These receptors originate from a man between 18 and 35 years old who received the YFV17D yellow fever vaccine.

In its sample, this clonotype was seen many times. The chain has TRBV9 and TRBJ2-5; TRBD2 agrees at 7 bases. V trimming: 0 bases; J trimming: 7 bases; junction bases outside the gene matches: 3. Per the germline V gene, CDR1 is SGDLS and CDR2 is YYNGEE. The CDR3 totals 13 residues. The CDR3 spells CASSVGDYTTQYF. DNA of the CDR3: TGTGCCAGCAGCGTAGGGGACTACACGACCCAGTACTTC.

The chain employs TRBV12-3 or TRBV12-4 and TRBJ1-1; tentative D call: TRBD1 (5 bases). V dropped 5 bases and J dropped 2 bases, with 15 bases sitting between them. The CDR3 totals 15 residues. CDR3 sequence (DNA): TGTGCCAGCAGTCCACATACAGGACCTAACACTGAAGCTTTCTTT. Amino acid sequence: CASSPHTGPNTEAFF.

This clonotype was seen only a few times. In DNA form, the CDR3 reads TGTGCCAGCAGCGCAACTACAACAGGGGATTCACCCCTCCACTTT. Protein sequence: CASSATTTGDSPLHF. The V gene is TRBV9, the J gene TRBJ1-6, with 7 nucleotides matching TRBD1. Per germline, CDR1 SGDLS and CDR2 YYNGEE. The CDR3 has 15 amino acids. V shed 3 bases, J shed 8 bases, and the junction held 8 bases outside the gene matches.

This clonotype has a handful of counts. V and J are TRBV4-3 and TRBJ2-2, with TRBD2 identical over 12 bases. This CDR3 has 20 amino acids. Per germline, CDR1 LGHNA and CDR2 YSLEER. V shed 2 bases and J 0 bases; nucleotides not matched to a gene: 10. The CDR3 loop reads CASSQRLAGENFANTGELFF. In nucleotides, the CDR3 is TGCGCCAGCAGCCAAAGACTAGCGGGGGAGAATTTCGCGAACACCGGGGAGCTGTTTTTT.

This sequence joins TRBV18 and TRBJ2-7, with 9 nucleotides matching TRBD2. The CDR3 has 16 residues. Trimming took 3 bases from V and 0 from J; bases not matched to a gene: 6. The germline V gene has CDR1 KGHSH and CDR2 LQKENI. The CDR3 nucleotides read TGTGCCAGCTCACCGGTCTCGCGGGGGGGCTCCTACGAGCAGTACTTC. Translated, it gives CASSPVSRGGSYEQYF.

The chain links TRBV3-1 to TRBJ1-3; tentatively, D is TRBD1 (6 bases). The CDR3 has 16 residues. The germline V and J ends were trimmed by 2 bases and 0 bases, with 11 bases remaining between them. The V gene's germline CDR1 is LGHDT and CDR2 YNNKEL (reference sequence). In DNA form, the CDR3 reads TGTGCCAGCAGCCAACCGACAGGCAGCTCTGGAAACACCATATATTTT. Protein: CASSQPTGSSGNTIYF.

The CDR3 protein is CASSLGGQQFF. The DNA for the CDR3 is TGTGCCAGCAGTCTGGGGGGACAGCAGTTTTTT. This sequence joins TRBV12-3 or TRBV12-4 and TRBJ1-4, with 7 bases fitting TRBD1. The CDR3 is made up of 11 amino acids. V dropped 5 bases and J dropped 16; count of bases not matched to a gene: 7.

This clonotype showed up many times. V usage is TRBV4-3 and J usage is TRBJ2-1; 7 bases align to TRBD1. Germline-derived CDR1 and CDR2 are LGHNA and YSLEER. The CDR3 runs to 16 residues. With 0 bases clipped from V and 5 bases from J, the junction kept 7 bases outside the gene matches. Here the CDR3 reads CASSQDRGGGHNEQFF. CDR3 sequence (DNA): TGCGCCAGCAGCCAAGATCGAGGGGGCGGCCACAATGAGCAGTTCTTC.

The genes are TRBV3-1 and TRBJ1-5; no clear D gene. CDR1 and CDR2 (germline): LGHDT, YNNKEL (reference sequence). This CDR3 is 15 amino acids long. V was pared by 4 bases and J by 0 bases, with 10 bases between. CDR3 residues: CASSLSSNSNQPQHF. CDR3 DNA: TGTGCCAGCAGCCTCAGTTCGAATAGCAATCAGCCCCAGCATTTT. Together with reference TRBV3-1 and TRBJ1-5, the CDR3 gives the full variable domain: DTAVSQTPKYLVTQMGNDKSIKCEQNLGHDTMYWYKQDSKKFLKIMFSYNNKELIINETVPNRFSPKSPDKAHLNLHINSLELGDSAVYFCASSLSSNSNQPQHFGDGTRLSIL.

This clonotype was seen a few times. This chain joins TRBV11-2 and TRBJ1-2; D unclear. Germline CDR1 and CDR2: SGHAT and FQNNGV. V was trimmed by 1 base and J by 0 bases, leaving 9 bases between them. CDR3 length: 15 residues. The CDR3 region has the DNA TGTGCCAGCAGCTTAGCACATGGATCTAACTATGGCTACACCTTC. It encodes CASSLAHGSNYGYTF.

The V gene is TRBV6-1, the J gene TRBJ2-7; D is ambiguous. CDR1 and CDR2 (germline): MNHNS, SASEGT. CDR3 length: 12 residues. V lost 5 bases, J lost 2 bases, and 7 bases lay in between. CDR3 protein: CASSPVAYEQYF. CDR3 coding DNA: TGTGCCAGCAGTCCAGTCGCCTACGAGCAGTACTTC.

This clonotype was seen only a few times. The chain links TRBV11-2 to TRBJ2-7; no clear D. CDR1 and CDR2 from the germline V gene are SGHAT and FQNNGV. V was cut by 1 base and J by 5 bases, with 12 bases left in between. The CDR3 is made up of 14 amino acids. The CDR3 bases are TGTGCCAGCAGCTTAGTACTCCGTGACCACGAGCAGTACTTC. Translating gives CASSLVLRDHEQYF.

This clonotype was detected a few times. The chain links TRBV4-3 to TRBJ2-4; no reliable D call. The CDR3 covers 14 residues. V was pared by 1 base and J by 6 bases, with 10 bases between. Germline V gives CDR1 LGHNA, CDR2 YSLEER. The CDR3 nucleotides read TGCGCCAGCAGCCAAGCTCCCCAGCCAAACATTCAGTACTTC. Protein: CASSQAPQPNIQYF.

In its sample, this clonotype was seen many times. The gene calls are TRBV4-1 and TRBJ2-7, with D unclear. CDR3 length: 18 amino acids. Germline assignment: CDR1 MGHRA and CDR2 YSYEKL. Trimming cost V 1 base and J 3 bases, with 22 bases left between them. CDR3 bases: TGCGCCAGCAGCCAAGCTTCCCCTACCAAGGGCCTAGTCTACGAGCAGTACTTC. Protein sequence: CASSQASPTKGLVYEQYF.

This clonotype has just a few counts. This chain connects TRBV18 to TRBJ2-7; a possible D gene is TRBD2 (6 bases). The CDR3 consists of 16 residues. CDR1 is KGHSH and CDR2 is LQKENI in the germline V gene. V was shortened by 2 bases and J by 6 bases, with 20 bases between the two germline ends. Written as DNA, the CDR3 is TGTGCCAGCTCACCAGAAGCAAGCGTGGGGAGGATCGAGCAGTACGTC. Protein product: CASSPEASVGRIEQYV.

This clonotype was observed a handful of times. J is TRBJ1-1 and V is TRBV4-2; TRBD1 is a possible D gene (5 bases). CDR1 and CDR2 (germline): LGHNA, YNFKEQ. V dropped 4 bases and J dropped 5 bases, with 17 bases sitting between them. CDR3 length equals 15 residues. The CDR3: CASSPTGDASTEAFF. CDR3 nucleotides: TGTGCCAGCAGCCCTACAGGCGACGCGTCGACTGAAGCTTTCTTT.

The CDR3, as DNA: TGTGCCAGCAGTCCCGAGGGCCCTCCCGTGGATGAGCAGTTCTTC. Translated: CASSPEGPPVDEQFF. The rearrangement joins TRBV25-1 to TRBJ2-1, with a possible D match to TRBD2 (5 bases). This CDR3 is 15 amino acids long. V was clipped by 5 bases and J by 8 bases, with 19 bases between them. CDR1 and CDR2 from the germline V gene are MGHDK and SYGVNS.

J is TRBJ1-6 and V is TRBV29-1, with 8 positions matching TRBD1. The V and J ends lost 4 bases and 7 bases, in that order; junction bases with no gene match: 3. CDR1 is SQVTM, CDR2 ANQGSEA, per germline. This CDR3 is built from 13 residues. CDR3 sequence reads: CSVGQGTNSPLHF. CDR3 coding DNA: TGCAGCGTTGGACAGGGGACAAATTCACCCCTCCACTTT.

The rearrangement joins TRBV13 to TRBJ2-1; 8 bases line up with TRBD2. CDR1 and CDR2 (germline): PRHDT, FYEKMQ (reference sequence). The CDR3 length is 12 residues. Trimming removed 3 bases from V and 12 bases from J; junction bases left unmatched: 4. CDR3 coding DNA: TGTGCCAGCAGCTTTCGGCGGGGGGTGCAGTTCTTC. It encodes CASSFRRGVQFF. Variable domain in full (rest from reference TRBV13 and TRBJ2-1): AAGVIQSPRHLIKEKRETATLKCYPIPRHDTVYWYQQGPGQDPQFLISFYEKMQSDKGSIPDRFSAQQFSDYHSELNMSSLELGDSALYFCASSFRRGVQFFGPGTRLTVL.

This clonotype has only a few counts. The gene calls are TRBV2 and TRBJ2-3, with TRBD2 matching over 7 bases. Germline assignment: CDR1 SNHLY and CDR2 FYNNEI. This CDR3 comprises 15 residues. The J segment lost 1 base and the V segment lost 6 bases, leaving 7 bases of the junction unmatched. The CDR3 DNA is TGTGCCAGCAGCTATTTACGGGGGGGCACAGATACGCAGTATTTT. It yields the protein CASSYLRGGTDTQYF. The variable domain in full, completed from reference TRBV2 and TRBJ2-3, reads EPEVTQTPSHQVTQMGQEVILRCVPISNHLYFYWYRQILGQKVEFLVSFYNNEISEKSEIFDDQFSVERPDGSNFTLKIRSTKLEDSAMYFCASSYLRGGTDTQYFGPGTRLTVL.

The CDR3 DNA reads as TGTGCCACCAGTGACCTGGGGTTATACACCGGGGAGCTGTTTTTT. Its protein is CATSDLGLYTGELFF. The chain links TRBV24-1 to TRBJ2-2; no definite D call. The CDR3 spans 15 residues. Germline loops: CDR1 KGHDR, CDR2 SFDVKD. V was cut by 4 bases and J by 3 bases, with 11 bases left in between.

The chain links TRBV3-1 to TRBJ2-2; 8 nucleotides agree with TRBD2. The CDR3 extends over 16 amino acids. V dropped 3 bases and J dropped 1; count of bases not matched to a gene: 4. Germline CDR1 and CDR2: LGHDT and YNNKEL (reference sequence). Here the CDR3 DNA reads TGTGCCAGCAGCCATGGGCGGGGGGAGAACACCGGGGAGCTGTTTTTT. Encoded protein: CASSHGRGENTGELFF.

This clonotype came up a few times. The V call is TRBV4-2, the J call TRBJ1-5; 8 nucleotides match TRBD1. The germline V gene encodes CDR1 LGHNA and CDR2 YNFKEQ. CDR3 length equals 16 residues. Trimming removed 2 bases from V and 3 bases from J; junction bases left unmatched: 6. The DNA for the CDR3 is TGTGCCAGCAGCCAAACAACGCAGGGGGCCAATCAGCCCCAGCATTTT. It codes for CASSQTTQGANQPQHF.

The chain carries TRBV20-1 and TRBJ1-5, with D uncertain. Deletions cut 3 bases from V and 9 bases from J, with 12 bases between. The CDR3 covers 12 residues. The germline gives CDR1 DFQATT, CDR2 SNEGSKA (reference sequence). The CDR3 region has the DNA TGCAGTGCTAGTCCCGGTGGGCGGCCCCAGCATTTT. Translating gives CSASPGGRPQHF.

This clonotype was seen repeatedly, ten times or more. The chain uses TRBV7-9 and TRBJ2-3; D unclear. Germline V gives CDR1 SEHNR, CDR2 FQNEAQ (reference sequence). The CDR3 is 16 amino acids. With 2 bases removed from V and 0 bases from J, the gap between germline ends came to 12 bases. For the CDR3, the DNA is TGTGCCAGCAGCTTATCCAGTCTTCTGAGCACAGATACGCAGTATTTT. Translation gives CASSLSSLLSTDTQYF.

This clonotype showed up many times. The chain has TRBV2 and TRBJ2-3; no firm D call. Trimming shortened V by 2 bases and J by 5 bases, and 8 bases separated the two germline ends. This CDR3 comprises 13 residues. Germline V gene lookup returns CDR1 SNHLY and CDR2 FYNNEI. CDR3 residues: CASSEPHQDTQYF. The CDR3 nucleotides are TGTGCCAGCAGTGAACCCCACCAAGATACGCAGTATTTT.

This clonotype was seen a few times. The J gene is TRBJ2-2, the V gene TRBV12-3 or TRBV12-4; no firm D call. Trimming pared 6 bases from V and 3 bases from J, leaving 8 bases between. CDR3 length: 13 amino acids. Here the CDR3 reads CASSTRDTGELFF. The CDR3 nucleotides are TGTGCCAGCAGCACAAGGGACACCGGGGAGCTGTTTTTT.

This clonotype has just a few counts. The gene calls are TRBV6-2 or TRBV6-3 and TRBJ2-7, with 10 nucleotides matching TRBD1. From germline, CDR1 is MNHEY and CDR2 SVGEGT. J lost 6 bases, V lost 5 bases, and 7 bases had no gene match. The length of the CDR3 is 14 residues. Here the CDR3 reads CASSKTGGPFEQYF. Here the CDR3 DNA reads TGTGCCAGCAGTAAGACAGGGGGCCCGTTCGAGCAGTACTTC.

The V and J genes are TRBV12-3 or TRBV12-4 and TRBJ2-3; D is possibly TRBD1 (6 bases). The CDR3 is 14 residues long. V was trimmed by 9 bases and J by 2 bases, leaving 15 bases between them. The CDR3 sequence is CASTSGTNTDTQYF. CDR3 DNA sequence: TGTGCCAGTACTTCCGGGACAAACACAGATACGCAGTATTTT.

This clonotype was detected a few times. The gene calls are TRBV7-9 and TRBJ1-5; D unresolved. Germline values: CDR1 SEHNR, CDR2 FQNEAQ (reference sequence). V was shortened by 2 bases and J by 8 bases, with 13 bases between the two germline ends. The CDR3 has 14 residues. The CDR3 coding sequence is TGTGCCAGCAGCTTACAAAATTCCGAGGAGCCCCAGCATTTT. This translates into CASSLQNSEEPQHF.

V is TRBV20-1 and J is TRBJ1-6; tentative D call: TRBD1 (5 bases). The CDR3 runs 15 residues. Germline V gene lookup returns CDR1 DFQATT and CDR2 SNEGSKA (reference sequence). Trimming pared 5 bases from V and 9 bases from J, leaving 20 bases between. Here the CDR3 reads CSAAYSGVFSSPLHF. CDR3 coding DNA: TGCAGTGCTGCTTACTCGGGGGTGTTTAGTTCACCCCTCCACTTT.